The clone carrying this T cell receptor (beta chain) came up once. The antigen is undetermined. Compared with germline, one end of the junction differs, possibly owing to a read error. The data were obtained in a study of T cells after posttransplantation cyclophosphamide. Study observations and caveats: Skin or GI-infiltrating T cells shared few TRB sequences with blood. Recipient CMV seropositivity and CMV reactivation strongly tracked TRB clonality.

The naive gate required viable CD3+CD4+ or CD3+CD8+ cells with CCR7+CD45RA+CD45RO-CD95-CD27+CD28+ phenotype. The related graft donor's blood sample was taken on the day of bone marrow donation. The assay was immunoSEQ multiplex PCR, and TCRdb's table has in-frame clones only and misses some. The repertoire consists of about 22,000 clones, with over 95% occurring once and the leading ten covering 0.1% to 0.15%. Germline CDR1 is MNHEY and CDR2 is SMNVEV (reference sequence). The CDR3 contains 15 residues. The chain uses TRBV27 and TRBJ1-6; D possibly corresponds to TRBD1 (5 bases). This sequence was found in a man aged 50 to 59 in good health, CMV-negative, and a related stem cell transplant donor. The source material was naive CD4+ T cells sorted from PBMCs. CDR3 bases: TGTGCCAGCAGTTTAGAGCCCGCGGGGCATTCACCCCCCCACTTT. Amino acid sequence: CASSLEPAGHSPPHF.